This TCR beta chain was sequenced during a study of tumor-infiltrating lymphocytes in localized non-small cell lung cancer. Findings of the study overall: Tumors had more T cell infiltration than uninvolved lung, per TCRbeta sequencing and CD3 counts. Different pieces of the same tissue were used for each assay. No T-cell fraction difference was seen between IM1 and IM2 tumors.

The germline CDR1 and CDR2 sequences are SGHTA and FQGNSA. V was shortened by 4 bases and J by 7 bases, with 13 bases between the two germline ends. This CDR3 spans 14 amino acids. A remark on this clone: Antigen: not known.

Repertoires were generated with immunoSEQ multiplex PCR, while TCRdb's copy carries only in-frame clones and drops some. The data contain 2,800 or so clones, 70% to 75% of them singletons. The receptor was isolated from a human donor with non-small cell lung cancer. Specimen: uninvolved lung tissue not adjacent to the tumor. The rearrangement uses TRBV7-2 and TRBJ2-2; D is uncertain. CDR3 loop: CASSSDVGYGELFF. CDR3 in DNA: TGTGCCAGCAGCTCAGATGTAGGGTACGGGGAGCTGTTTTTT.